This T cell receptor (beta chain) was profiled in a study of T cells after yellow fever vaccination. TCR cDNA was made by 5'RACE template switching, adding a universal primer site and UMIs. In TCRdb, the 5' RACE reads were re-called with MiXCR into one record per CDR3 protein. The top ten hold roughly 17% of the sample, which has 500,000 to 650,000 distinct CDR3 sequences, about a sixth seen once. This clonotype was detected only a few times. The sequence derives from a young man who received the YFV17D yellow fever vaccine. Source: PBMCs, taken 5 days after the first yellow fever vaccination.

The CDR3 DNA reads TGTGCCAGCCTGCCGGCCCCAAGTTACAATGAGCAGTTCTTC. This translates into CASLPAPSYNEQFF. V usage is TRBV6-2 or TRBV6-3 and J usage is TRBJ2-1; D not certain. The CDR3 extends over 14 amino acids. The germline V and J ends were trimmed by 8 bases and 4 bases, with 15 bases remaining between them. Germline CDR1 reads MNHEY; CDR2 reads SVGEGT.